This T cell receptor beta chain was identified in a study of PD-1 blockade in classical Hodgkin lymphoma. Overall study context: Nivolumab dosing for patients was 3 mg/kg, administered intravenously every 2 weeks. General study results and limits: By C4D1, CD4+ diversity increased significantly, especially in complete responders.

This CDR3 contains 15 residues. V was trimmed by 3 bases and J by 0 bases, leaving 8 bases between them. The germline gives CDR1 LNHDA, CDR2 SQIVND (reference sequence). TCRdb's copy holds only in-frame clones and misses some; the assay was immunoSEQ multiplex PCR. The sample has more than 9,500 clones, 70% to 85% seen once. All patients experienced relapse after autologous stem cell transplantation, and brentuximab vedotin exposure was variable. The authors purified CD4+ T cells from thawed PBMCs by magnetic negative selection. Worth noting for this clone: The antigen is not known.

This clonotype was sampled from a human donor with classical Hodgkin lymphoma. The rearrangement links TRBV19 to TRBJ2-2; D gene uncertain. The input for sequencing was CD4+ T cells from blood, taken at baseline. Here the CDR3 reads CASSILTANTGELFF. The CDR3 DNA follows: TGTGCCAGTAGTATTTTGACGGCGAACACCGGGGAGCTGTTTTTT.